Below are 20 T cell receptor beta chains sequenced from a single sample in a study of identical twins listed by TCRdb under 2016. The library was made by 5' RACE. TCRdb records Illumina HiSeq 2000 as the sequencer. Using fastp trimming at Q25 and MiXCR clonotype assembly, TCRdb reanalyzed the public sequencing data and kept in-frame beta chains. Records with the same CDR3 protein are collapsed into one entry carrying the most frequent genes and DNA. The table for this sample lists 550,000 to 700,000 distinct CDR3 sequences; 21% of them were counted only once. Over 4% of the sample is held by the ten biggest clonotypes. Separately, the same data were catalogued under a study of T cells expressing NK-cell markers.

The sequenced sample was PBMCs. These TCRs come from a young woman in good health.

The gene calls are TRBV20-1 and TRBJ2-3; TRBD2 agrees at 8 bases. V was clipped by 0 bases and J by 6 bases; unmatched bases: 8. Germline V gene data show CDR1 as DFQATT and CDR2 as SNEGSKA (reference sequence). CDR3 length equals 15 residues. The CDR3 nucleotides read TGCAGTGCTAGAGATGAGCGGGGGAGGAGGGATACGCAGTATTTT. Translation: CSARDERGRRDTQYF.

This clonotype was counted between two and nine times. The chain carries TRBV5-5 and TRBJ1-1, with D unclear. Trimming left V 1 base short and J 1 base short, with 8 bases between. Germline lookup yields CDR1 SGHKS and CDR2 YYEKEE (reference sequence). CDR3 length equals 14 residues. CDR3 residues: CASSLLTRNTEAFF. Here the CDR3 DNA reads TGTGCCAGCAGCTTGCTAACTCGGAACACTGAAGCTTTCTTT.

The table lists this clonotype with a few counts. The genes are TRBV7-3 and TRBJ2-7; tentative D call: TRBD2 (6 bases). The CDR3 is made up of 15 amino acids. Germline CDR1 is SGHTA and CDR2 is FQGTGA. The V gene lost 5 bases and the J gene lost 2 bases, with 16 bases spanning the gap. CDR3 nucleotide sequence: TGTGCCAGCAGCGACCCGGGGCGGGGCACCTACGAGCAGTACTTC. This encodes CASSDPGRGTYEQYF.

The V gene is TRBV7-9, the J gene TRBJ2-7; 8 nucleotides match TRBD2. The trim removed 5 bases at V and 4 bases at J, leaving 16 bases unmatched. The CDR3 length is 17 residues. Germline-derived CDR1 and CDR2 are SEHNR and FQNEAQ (reference sequence). DNA of the CDR3: TGTGCCAGCAGCGGTGCCAAGACCGGGACTAGTATTTACGAGCAGTACTTC. It encodes CASSGAKTGTSIYEQYF.

This clonotype was counted only a few times. The chain is built from TRBV5-1 and TRBJ2-1; tentative D call: TRBD2 (6 bases). Germline V gives CDR1 SGHRS, CDR2 YFSETQ. The CDR3 has 17 amino acids. V lost 3 bases and J lost 6, with 22 bases in between. CDR3 nucleotide sequence: TGCGCCAGCAGCTACCGAAGCGGGTTTGGATCGGTCAATGAGCAGTTCTTC. This gives the protein CASSYRSGFGSVNEQFF.

This clonotype was picked up a small number of times. The chain couples TRBV10-3 to TRBJ2-7, with D hard to call. V was cut by 10 bases and J by 1 base, with 20 bases left in between. The CDR3 runs to 15 residues. Germline loops: CDR1 ENHRY, CDR2 SYGVKD. Here the CDR3 reads CATLHPSDPSYEQYF. The CDR3 nucleotides read TGTGCCACTCTCCACCCCAGCGATCCTTCCTACGAGCAGTACTTC.

The rearrangement joins TRBV7-9 to TRBJ2-3, with 8 bases matching TRBD2. CDR3 length equals 17 residues. Germline lookup yields CDR1 SEHNR and CDR2 FQNEAQ (reference sequence). Trimming cost V 1 base and J 3 bases; bases outside gene matches: 9. DNA for the CDR3: TGTGCCAGCAGCTTAGGCGGGAGGATGGAAGTAACAGATACGCAGTATTTT. Translation: CASSLGGRMEVTDTQYF.

This rearrangement joins TRBV7-6 to TRBJ2-1, with D unclear. CDR3 length equals 13 residues. V gave up 1 base and J gave up 5 bases, with 6 bases separating them. Germline CDR1 is SGHVS and CDR2 is FNYEAQ. The chain's CDR3 is CASSLELNNEQFF. CDR3 bases: TGTGCCAGCAGCTTAGAACTAAACAATGAGCAGTTCTTC.

The chain joins TRBV29-1 to TRBJ2-5; D gene ambiguous. The CDR3 covers 14 residues. The V gene's germline CDR1 is SQVTM and CDR2 ANQGSEA. V was shortened by 7 bases and J by 0 bases, with 15 bases between the two germline ends. The CDR3 DNA reads TGCAGCGGCGTGCCCGGTCGGTACCAAGAGACCCAGTACTTC. Amino acids: CSGVPGRYQETQYF. Supplemented by reference TRBV29-1 and TRBJ2-5, the full variable domain reads SAVISQKPSRDICQRGTSLTIQCQVDSQVTMMFWYRQQPGQSLTLIATANQGSEATYESGFVIDKFPISRPNLTFSTLTVSNMSPEDSSIYLCSGVPGRYQETQYFGPGTRLLVL.

This chain connects TRBV25-1 to TRBJ1-2; D may be TRBD1 (5 bases). This CDR3 has 13 residues. V shed 1 base and J shed 8 bases, with 11 bases lying between them. CDR1 and CDR2 from the germline V gene are MGHDK and SYGVNS. The CDR3 coding sequence is TGTGCCAGCAGTGAATCAGGGATCCGCGGCTACACCTTC. This encodes CASSESGIRGYTF.

This clonotype has ten or more counts. The J gene is TRBJ2-7, the V gene TRBV5-1, with D hard to call. CDR1 is SGHRS, CDR2 YFSETQ, per germline. With 0 bases removed from V and 0 bases from J, the gap between germline ends came to 7 bases. The CDR3 consists of 14 residues. The CDR3 protein is CASSLDPSSYEQYF. The DNA for the CDR3 is TGCGCCAGCAGCTTGGACCCGAGCTCCTACGAGCAGTACTTC.

The rearrangement joins TRBV12-3 or TRBV12-4 to TRBJ2-3; D is unresolved. The CDR3 consists of 14 residues. With 6 bases removed from V and 4 bases from J, the gap between germline ends came to 14 bases. As DNA, the CDR3 is TGTGCCAGCAGCATTCTAGTTGGGTCAGATACGCAGTATTTT. Protein: CASSILVGSDTQYF.

The chain has TRBV28 and TRBJ2-4; D is possibly TRBD2 (6 bases). V shed 4 bases and J shed 2 bases, with 12 bases lying between them. Germline loops: CDR1 MDHEN, CDR2 SYDVKM. CDR3 length: 15 amino acids. The CDR3 loop reads CASSSVGGTKNIQYF. CDR3 DNA: TGTGCCAGCAGTTCTGTCGGGGGTACCAAAAACATTCAGTACTTC.

This clonotype was seen only a few times. This chain joins TRBV5-4 and TRBJ2-1, with 9 nucleotides matching TRBD2. In germline, CDR1 is SGHNT, CDR2 YYREEE (reference sequence). V trimming: 0 bases; J trimming: 5 bases; junction bases outside the gene matches: 3. The CDR3 covers 15 residues. The CDR3 is CASSLVAGEDNEQFF. CDR3 in DNA: TGTGCCAGCAGCTTGGTAGCGGGAGAGGACAATGAGCAGTTCTTC.

In this sample, this clonotype turned up a few times. The V and J genes are TRBV5-1 and TRBJ2-1, with D tentatively TRBD2 (6 bases). The CDR3 extends over 14 amino acids. Per germline, CDR1 SGHRS and CDR2 YFSETQ. Trimming took 3 bases from V and 6 from J, leaving 13 bases between them. The CDR3 DNA reads as TGCGCCAGCAGCTGGGCGGGACCTTCCAATGAGCAGTTCTTC. It is translated as CASSWAGPSNEQFF.

This clonotype has at least ten counts. CDR3 DNA: TGTGCCAGCAGTTTAGCGGTTAGAGGGGACATTCAGTACTTC. Encoded protein: CASSLAVRGDIQYF. The chain is built from TRBV12-3 or TRBV12-4 and TRBJ2-4; D possibly matches TRBD1 or TRBD2 (5 bases each). The V end was cut by 0 bases, the J end by 8 bases, with 11 bases between. The CDR3 extends over 14 amino acids.

This clonotype has ten or more counts. The V and J genes are TRBV5-4 and TRBJ2-7; the D gene is possibly TRBD2 (5 bases). This CDR3 is 14 amino acids long. V was cut by 4 bases and J by 2 bases, with 13 bases left in between. In germline, CDR1 is SGHNT, CDR2 YYREEE (reference sequence). The CDR3 region has the DNA TGTGCCAGCAGCCCCCCGGGGTCTACCTACGAGCAGTACTTC. Amino acids: CASSPPGSTYEQYF.

This rearrangement joins TRBV29-1 to TRBJ1-1; D perhaps matches TRBD1 (5 bases). V was shortened by 4 bases and J by 3 bases, with 15 bases between the two germline ends. The germline CDR1 and CDR2 sequences are SQVTM and ANQGSEA. This CDR3 spans 14 amino acids. CDR3 nucleotides: TGCAGCGTTGGATTCCGGGGGAGGGACACTGAAGCTTTCTTT. Translated: CSVGFRGRDTEAFF.

This clonotype appeared a few times. The gene calls are TRBV20-1 and TRBJ2-1; 8 bases match TRBD2. This CDR3 is built from 15 residues. The germline CDR1 and CDR2 sequences are DFQATT and SNEGSKA (reference sequence). V dropped 0 bases and J dropped 4; count of bases not matched to a gene: 5. The CDR3, as DNA: TGCAGTGCTAGAGATCGGACGGGAGGGTACAATGAGCAGTTCTTC. Translating gives CSARDRTGGYNEQFF.

This clonotype was detected only a few times. This chain links TRBV5-1 with TRBJ2-1, with D possibly being TRBD1 (6 bases). CDR3 size: 15 residues. V was clipped by 2 bases and J by 0 bases, with 9 bases between them. The germline V gene has CDR1 SGHRS and CDR2 YFSETQ. Here the CDR3 reads CASSFTGNSYNEQFF. CDR3 DNA: TGCGCCAGCAGCTTTACAGGGAACTCCTACAATGAGCAGTTCTTC.